Shown below are 22 T cell receptor beta chains from a single sample sequenced in a study of OX40 agonist ivuxolimab in advanced cancers. Assay: immunoSEQ multiplex PCR; the TCRdb copy retains only in-frame clones and omits some. Of around 77,000 clones listed, roughly 78% are singletons. Sequenced here: CD4+ or CD8+ T cells sorted from blood, sampled in a trial of the OX40 agonist ivuxolimab. The receptors stem from an adult with an advanced solid tumor such as melanoma, head and neck, liver or kidney cancer.

The chain couples TRBV7-2 to TRBJ2-3; D possibly corresponds to TRBD2 (7 bases). Germline V CDR1 and CDR2: SGHTA, FQGNSA. This CDR3 has 17 residues. V was clipped by 1 base and J by 2 bases, with 16 bases between them. The CDR3 DNA reads TGTGCCAGCAGCTTAGTATCCCAGGGGAGGGCCACAGATACGCAGTATTTT. Encoded protein: CASSLVSQGRATDTQYF.

The V and J genes are TRBV5-2 and TRBJ1-2. TRBV5-2 is a pseudogene. The CDR3 runs to 11 residues. The CDR3 region is CAIRKTYGYTF. As DNA, the CDR3 is TGTGCCATACGAAAGACCTATGGCTACACCTTC.

This sequence joins TRBV7-2 and TRBJ1-1; 7 bases line up with TRBD1. CDR1 and CDR2 (germline): SGHTA, FQGNSA. The CDR3 spans 13 residues. V dropped 6 bases and J dropped 4; count of bases not matched to a gene: 5. CDR3 coding DNA: TGTGCCAGCAGGCCGTCAGGGGGCACTGAAGCTTTCTTT. Its translation: CASRPSGGTEAFF.

The rearrangement links TRBV7-6 to TRBJ2-1, with D possibly being TRBD1 (5 bases). The germline V gene encodes CDR1 SGHVS and CDR2 FNYEAQ. There are 15 residues in the CDR3. V was pared by 3 bases and J by 0 bases, with 9 bases between. This chain's CDR3 is CASSFIGASYNEQFF. The CDR3 DNA reads as TGTGCCAGCAGCTTCATAGGGGCCTCCTACAATGAGCAGTTCTTC.

The genes are TRBV19 and TRBJ2-1, with no clear D. Germline loops: CDR1 LNHDA, CDR2 SQIVND (reference sequence). The ends were cut back, 10 bases at V and 6 bases at J, with 7 bases in the middle. The CDR3 totals 10 residues. DNA of the CDR3: TGTGCCATCGGTTCCAATGAGCAGTTCTTC. Translating it yields CAIGSNEQFF.

This chain links TRBV7-9 with TRBJ1-2, with a weak D call TRBD1 (5 bases). This CDR3 contains 13 residues. Trimming left V 4 bases short and J 9 bases short, with 15 bases between. CDR1 is SEHNR and CDR2 is FQNEAQ in the germline V gene (reference sequence). The CDR3 DNA reads TGTGCCAGCAGCTCCGGGGCAGGACGGAGCTACACCTTC. It encodes CASSSGAGRSYTF.

V and J are TRBV5-1 and TRBJ2-1; no clear D gene. Germline V gene data show CDR1 as SGHRS and CDR2 as YFSETQ. The CDR3 has 13 residues. Trimming took 0 bases from V and 6 from J, leaving 7 bases between them. The CDR3 loop reads CASSLEASNEQFF. CDR3 DNA: TGCGCCAGCAGCTTGGAGGCCTCCAATGAGCAGTTCTTC. The complete variable domain, with remaining parts taken from reference TRBV5-1 and TRBJ2-1, reads KAGVTQTPRYLIKTRGQQVTLSCSPISGHRSVSWYQQTPGQGLQFLFEYFSETQRNKGNFPGRFSGRQFSNSRSEMNVSTLELGDSALYLCASSLEASNEQFFGPGTRLTVL.

The gene calls are TRBV6-1 and TRBJ1-2, with D perhaps TRBD1 (5 bases). This CDR3 contains 15 residues. Germline values: CDR1 MNHNS, CDR2 SASEGT. The ends were cut back, 5 bases at V and 8 bases at J, with 21 bases in the middle. The CDR3 reads CASSPSGTPTGGYTF. The CDR3 nucleotides are TGTGCCAGCAGTCCTTCGGGGACGCCGACGGGAGGCTACACCTTC.

The rearrangement uses TRBV29-1 and TRBJ2-2; the D gene is possibly TRBD1 (6 bases). V was pared by 4 bases and J by 6 bases, with 9 bases between. Germline V gene lookup returns CDR1 SQVTM and CDR2 ANQGSEA. This CDR3 comprises 12 residues. The DNA for the CDR3 is TGCAGCGTTGCACAGGGTTCCGGGGAGCTGTTTTTT. Encoded protein: CSVAQGSGELFF.

V and J are TRBV18 and TRBJ2-7; 7 positions match TRBD2. Germline loops: CDR1 KGHSH, CDR2 LQKENI. Losses at the gene ends were 3 bases for V and 4 bases for J; bases not matched to a gene: 6. The length of the CDR3 is 14 residues. In DNA form, the CDR3 reads TGTGCCAGCTCACCGGGACTAATCGTATACGAGCAGTACTTC. This sequence encodes CASSPGLIVYEQYF.

This rearrangement joins TRBV18 to TRBJ1-1; D may be TRBD1 (5 bases). CDR1 and CDR2 from the germline V gene are KGHSH and LQKENI. V was trimmed by 3 bases and J by 1 base, leaving 15 bases between them. CDR3 size: 16 residues. DNA for the CDR3: TGTGCCAGCTCACCGCGTGGGGGGGACCCGAACACTGAAGCTTTCTTT. This encodes CASSPRGGDPNTEAFF.

V usage is TRBV27 and J usage is TRBJ1-6, with a tentative D call TRBD1 (5 bases). Trimming cost V 2 bases and J 9 bases, with 20 bases left between them. This CDR3 has 17 residues. CDR1 MNHEY and CDR2 SMNVEV come from the germline V gene (reference sequence). CDR3 protein: CASSLVQGPILGSPLHF. The CDR3 DNA is TGTGCCAGCAGTTTAGTTCAGGGACCAATTTTGGGTTCACCCCTCCACTTT.

The gene calls are TRBV9 and TRBJ2-1, with a tentative D call TRBD2 (5 bases). The CDR3 length is 14 residues. From germline, CDR1 is SGDLS and CDR2 YYNGEE. V was shortened by 1 base and J by 7 bases, with 12 bases between the two germline ends. CDR3 sequence: CASSVRWEWNEQFF. The CDR3 DNA sequence: TGTGCCAGCAGCGTACGATGGGAGTGGAATGAGCAGTTCTTC.

This clone was observed many times. The V call is TRBV27, the J call TRBJ1-6, with D maybe TRBD1 (5 bases). The V gene's germline CDR1 is MNHEY and CDR2 SMNVEV (reference sequence). The CDR3 covers 16 residues. V was pared by 5 bases and J by 6 bases, with 17 bases between. DNA for the CDR3: TGTGCCAGCAGTGACGGGGGGGGGAGAGCTAATTCACCCCTCCACTTT. This translates into CASSDGGGRANSPLHF.

The rearrangement uses TRBV7-8 and TRBJ1-2, with 12 bases identical to TRBD1. Germline-derived CDR1 and CDR2 are SGHVS and FQNEAQ. This CDR3 comprises 15 residues. The J segment lost 4 bases and the V segment lost 5 bases, leaving 5 bases of the junction unmatched. Here the CDR3 DNA reads TGTGCCAGCAGCCCGGGACAGGGGGCAATCTATGGCTACACCTTC. This sequence encodes CASSPGQGAIYGYTF.

V is TRBV7-6 and J is TRBJ2-7; maybe TRBD1 (5 bases). The ends were cut back, 3 bases at V and 7 bases at J, with 13 bases in the middle. The CDR3 sequence is 13 residues long. CDR1 is SGHVS, CDR2 FNYEAQ, per germline. Here the CDR3 DNA reads TGTGCCAGCAGCTTGGGCAGGGAAGGTGAGCAGTACTTC. It codes for CASSLGREGEQYF. The entire variable domain, with the rest obtained from reference TRBV7-6 and TRBJ2-7, is as follows: GAGVSQSPRYKVTKRGQDVALRCDPISGHVSLYWYRQALGQGPEFLTYFNYEAQQDKSGLPNDRFSAERPEGSISTLTIQRTEQRDSAMYRCASSLGREGEQYFGPGTRLTVT.

The J gene is TRBJ1-1, the V gene TRBV7-9; no reliable D call. The CDR3 contains 10 residues. The germline V gene encodes CDR1 SEHNR and CDR2 FQNEAQ (reference sequence). Trimming pared 11 bases from V and 1 base from J, leaving 5 bases between. The CDR3: CALWNTEAFF. CDR3 bases: TGTGCCCTATGGAACACTGAAGCTTTCTTT. Full variable domain (remainder filled in from reference TRBV7-9 and TRBJ1-1): DTGVSQNPRHKITKRGQNVTFRCDPISEHNRLYWYRQTLGQGPEFLTYFQNEAQLEKSRLLSDRFSAERPKGSFSTLEIQRTEQGDSAMYLCALWNTEAFFGQGTRLTVV.

The chain carries TRBV9 and TRBJ1-1; 10 bases are shared with TRBD1. V trimming: 2 bases; J trimming: 3 bases; junction bases outside the gene matches: 1. Germline V gene data show CDR1 as SGDLS and CDR2 as YYNGEE. This CDR3 region has 14 residues. The CDR3 DNA sequence: TGTGCCAGCAGCGTGACAGGGGGCTACACTGAAGCTTTCTTT. Encoded protein: CASSVTGGYTEAFF. The variable domain in full, with the rest retrieved from reference TRBV9 and TRBJ1-1, is DSGVTQTPKHLITATGQRVTLRCSPRSGDLSVYWYQQSLDQGLQFLIQYYNGEERAKGNILERFSAQQFPDLHSELNLSSLELGDSALYFCASSVTGGYTEAFFGQGTRLTVV.

The J gene is TRBJ2-2, the V gene TRBV2; tentative D call: TRBD1 (5 bases). Germline V gene lookup returns CDR1 SNHLY and CDR2 FYNNEI. V was clipped by 5 bases and J by 4 bases, with 8 bases between them. CDR3 length: 13 amino acids. The CDR3: CASSKGVTGELFF. CDR3 DNA: TGTGCCAGCAGTAAAGGGGTCACCGGGGAGCTGTTTTTT.

The V and J genes are TRBV7-2 and TRBJ2-7, with 9 bases that match TRBD2. V gave up 3 bases and J gave up 7 bases; unmatched junction bases: 10. CDR3 length: 15 amino acids. The germline CDR1 and CDR2 sequences are SGHTA and FQGNSA. The CDR3: CASSFKVAGVGEQYF. For the CDR3, the DNA is TGTGCCAGCAGCTTTAAAGTAGCGGGGGTAGGGGAGCAGTACTTC.

V usage is TRBV11-3 and J usage is TRBJ2-3; 7 bases fit TRBD1. Germline loops: CDR1 SGHNT, CDR2 YENEEA. The CDR3 sequence is 14 residues long. Trimming cost V 3 bases and J 4 bases; bases outside gene matches: 4. The DNA for the CDR3 is TGTGCCAGCAGCTTGACAGGGAAAGCAGATACGCAGTATTTT. Its protein is CASSLTGKADTQYF. The full variable domain, in which reference TRBV11-3 and TRBJ2-3 provide the parts outside the CDR3, is EAGVVQSPRYKIIEKKQPVAFWCNPISGHNTLYWYLQNLGQGPELLIRYENEEAVDDSQLPKDRFSAERLKGVDSTLKIQPAELGDSAVYLCASSLTGKADTQYFGPGTRLTVL.

This chain joins TRBV7-9 and TRBJ1-2; 7 bases align to TRBD1. Germline V gene data show CDR1 as SEHNR and CDR2 as FQNEAQ (reference sequence). This CDR3 has 13 amino acids. Trimming removed 7 bases from V and 4 bases from J; junction bases left unmatched: 6. The CDR3 loop is CASTGDSFYGYTF. The CDR3 DNA reads TGTGCCAGCACCGGGGACAGCTTCTATGGCTACACCTTC.